This T cell receptor (beta chain) appears in the sequencing data of a study of cytomegalovirus exposure and HLA in healthy donors (dated by TCRdb to 2016 to 2017). Study-level background: In an earlier analysis of 550 to 750 of the donors, less than 350 Gb of sequence data and approximately 100 million unique TCR beta sequences from about 180 million T cells were reported. The aim of the study was to test whether cataloging public T cell receptors could identify signatures of past pathogen exposure. Among the roughly 400 genotyped donors, approximately 76% belonged to the genetic ancestry cluster associated with self-reported Caucasian donors. To predict cytomegalovirus infection status, the study brought together high-throughput TCR immunosequencing, statistical association of individual TCRs with disease status, and machine learning. Across around 400 genotyped donors of the cohort, an average of roughly 250,000 unique TCR beta nucleotide sequences per donor were sequenced, and roughly a sixth of those sequences were non-productive. A later analysis re-examined previously published TCR beta repertoires from more than 550 donors and added high-resolution HLA genotyping to investigate patterns of TCR occurrence. Every discovery cohort repertoire had been produced on one sequencing platform. Because of strong linkage in the cohort, roughly five DR-DQ haplotypes were treated as single units for association and clustering. An early release that covered 500 to 800 HLA-typed donors contained about 300 gigabases of sequencing data and tens of millions of unique TCR sequences. An earlier analysis of some 500 of the donors used high-throughput TCR beta sequencing to judge whether each TCR beta V gene segment behaved as functional or pseudogenic. Rather than using new phenotypic data, the later analysis identified candidate immune exposures from TCR beta sequences and from how often those sequences occurred across donors. HLA typing included class I and class II loci at four-digit resolution. Typing coverage differed by locus: A, B, C, DRB1 and DQB1 were typed in roughly 620-640 donors, DQA1 in approximately 520, DPA1 in nearly 610, and DPB1 in 472. The T cell repertoires of 666 subjects were profiled by immunosequencing and related to cytomegalovirus serostatus. In a later genetic analysis, genome-wide SNP genotypes for about 55% of the roughly 670 donors were used, and that subset was treated as a discovery cohort. In addition to the first cohort of 650 to 800 subjects, a separate validation cohort of approximately 120 different subjects was used. Donor age, sex, ethnicity and CMV serostatus were compiled alongside the repertoire data. Study-level results and caveats: According to a later analysis, parvovirus B19, influenza, CMV and Epstein-Barr virus appeared linked to several top co-occurrence clusters. Some IMGT-functional V segments, including TRBV6-2 and TRBV6-3, could not be distinguished by the 87-base-pair reads and were therefore excluded. A later genetic analysis associated a missense DCLRE1C variant with V-gene and J-gene trimming of TCR beta chains, and an independent cohort replicated the association. Because some donors lacked HLA typing at each locus, the association tests relied only on the typed subset. According to a later analysis, TCR association rates differed among HLA loci, with DRB1 alleles showing the most associated TCRs and HLA-C alleles showing the fewest. A later analysis found that most CMV-associated TCR beta chains appeared HLA-restricted, with HLA associations seemingly driven largely by CMV exposure. The sequencing pipeline was judged likely to have produced a cluster of highly shared sequence variants as a technical artifact. Strong co-occurrence of HLA alleles, especially DR and DQ, made assigning TCR associations to individual alleles difficult. This cohort had only TCR beta chains sequenced, and the lack of alpha or paired-chain data limited which features could be detected. The authors suggested that the approach could potentially be extended to other disease states and immunological phenotypes. A further reported finding was that TCR beta sequences accurately predicted the HLA-A and HLA-B alleles for most subjects in the first cohort. In vitro tests confirmed that a few of the cytomegalovirus-associated TCR beta chains recognize cytomegalovirus antigens. While some public TCRs were present in many individuals, most TCR sequences turned up only very rarely across donors. A later analysis found that HLA-associated TCR beta chains were more clonally expanded and had lower generation probabilities than equally common non-associated chains. In an earlier analysis of 587 of the donors, most TCR beta V segments appeared in productive rearrangements about 90% or about 30% of the time, broadly matching IMGT annotations. Correlated functional status among segregating V segments might reflect linkage disequilibrium, but an unknown experimental factor could not be ruled out. In a later genetic analysis, fewer N-insertions in productive TCRs were reported among donors in an Asian-associated ancestry cluster than the roughly 700-donor mean. Some 15 rarely observed V segments, including chromosome 9 orphons, were excluded from the earlier analysis of about 600 of the donors because counts were too low. A total of 150 to 200 TCR beta chains were listed by the study as associated with cytomegalovirus. Cytomegalovirus status was reported to be diagnosed by the classifier with high specificity and sensitivity in both the original and validation cohorts. Sequencing depth was assumed to be roughly uniform across donors in the presence/absence analyses, though that assumption may not hold. The only immune exposure information available for the cohort was CMV serostatus. In a later analysis, some 18,000 TCR beta sequences were associated with specific HLA alleles at a false discovery rate of 0.05.

CDR1 and CDR2 are read off the germline V gene as KGHSH and LQKENI. Deletion took 5 bases off V and 0 bases off J, with a span of 26 bases between the germline ends. The CDR3 contains 20 residues, cysteine and phenylalanine counted. The only DNA kept is the CDR3, 60 bases in frame from the first base. The cohort was made up of 666 healthy bone marrow donors. At the time of sampling, every cohort member was nominally healthy, though immune exposures that went unrecorded were likely present. The donor was CMV seronegative and was included in the group of a few hundred seronegative cohort members. Each donor provided a peripheral blood sample, and peripheral blood mononuclear cells were used for TCR beta sequencing. Genomic DNA was extracted from the blood cell samples with the Qiagen DNeasy Blood Extraction Kit. Library preparation was by the immunoSEQ multiplex PCR assay. For the multiplex PCR, a mixture combining 60 forward primers for TCR Vbeta segments and 13 reverse primers for TCR Jbeta segments was used. The CDR3 region of rearranged TCR beta genes was amplified from genomic DNA by a multiplex PCR assay. The Illumina HiSeq System was used to sequence the amplified TCR beta libraries as 87-base-pair reads. For the original study's pipeline: Across the roughly 700 repertoires, a later analysis counted about 81 million unique TCR beta chains, 9.5 million to 13 million of which were shared by at least two donors. Raw reads were error-corrected and collapsed into unique sequences with a nearest-neighbor algorithm that merged closely related sequences to remove PCR and sequencing errors. CDR3 sequences were aligned to IMGT reference sequences to assign V, D and J gene segments. For a sequence to be retained, at least a six-nucleotide match to both a V gene segment and a J gene segment was required. Rearrangements were called productive when the CDR3 lacked stop codons and stayed in frame with V and J; all others were non-productive. Following IMGT convention, CDR3 was defined as the stretch from the second conserved V-encoded cysteine up to the conserved J-encoded phenylalanine. The earlier analysis of 500 to 650 of the donors excluded any sequence lacking an unambiguous match to a single V gene segment. In an earlier analysis of approximately 500 of the donors, a V segment was called functional when productive rearrangements were above 56.7%, and segregating when the standard deviation between donors exceeded 5%. A statistical classification framework was built for diagnosing cytomegalovirus status from the catalog of TCR beta chain sequences. In a later analysis, TCR nucleotide sequences were compared against IMGT/GENE-DB human TR gene sequences so that V and J genes could be assigned. In a later analysis, CDR3 sequences and most-parsimonious VDJ recombination scenarios were assigned using the TCRdist pipeline. In a later analysis, every TCR beta chain was defined by the combination of its CDR3 amino acid sequence and its V-gene family, and reads without a unique V-gene family were dropped. To address suspected cross-contamination and a sequencing artifact, a later analysis removed roughly 640 highly shared, low-generation-probability nucleotide sequences. For each public chain, a later analysis derived a clonal expansion index from normalized ranks of inferred template counts within each repertoire. Generation probabilities in a later analysis came from a VDJ recombination model fitted to out-of-frame rearrangements, and those results were checked against IGoR. In a later analysis, hypergeometric tests were used to score TCR-TCR, TCR-HLA and TCR-CMV co-occurrence, with a repertoire-size bias correction applied to TCR pairs. In a later analysis, false discovery rates were estimated by permuting HLA or CMV assignments 20 times. In a later analysis, co-occurring TCRs were grouped using DBSCAN, with TCRdist sequence similarity added in when clustering inside HLA-allele-positive subsets. Co-occurrence clustering excluded repertoires with fewer than 30,000 or more than 120,000 public chains, plus five with anomalous nucleotide sharing. As stored in TCRdb, this immuneACCESS dataset retains in-frame rearrangements with V and J assigned. A fraction of the clones does not appear; measured against another copy, unresolved V genes explain less than half of the discrepancy, and the remainder lacks a known reason. That table supplies the V and J calls and clone size; D and trimming were determined from the DNA. The sample records some 98,000 clones, approximately 80% of which are singletons. The ten biggest clones cover roughly 8% of the sample.

Regarding this clone: It lacks a known antigen. Base qualities were left out, and no much larger clone turns up one base away.

This TCR came from a female donor in good health and CMV-seronegative. Sequencing was performed on PBMCs. The rearranged chain carries TRBV18 and TRBJ1-5, with no confident D gene call. In nucleotide form, the sequence is TGTGCCAGCTCATTCTTAAACCACGAGCTCAGCGCTTATAGCAATCAGCCCCAGCATTTT. This codes for CASSFLNHELSAYSNQPQHF.